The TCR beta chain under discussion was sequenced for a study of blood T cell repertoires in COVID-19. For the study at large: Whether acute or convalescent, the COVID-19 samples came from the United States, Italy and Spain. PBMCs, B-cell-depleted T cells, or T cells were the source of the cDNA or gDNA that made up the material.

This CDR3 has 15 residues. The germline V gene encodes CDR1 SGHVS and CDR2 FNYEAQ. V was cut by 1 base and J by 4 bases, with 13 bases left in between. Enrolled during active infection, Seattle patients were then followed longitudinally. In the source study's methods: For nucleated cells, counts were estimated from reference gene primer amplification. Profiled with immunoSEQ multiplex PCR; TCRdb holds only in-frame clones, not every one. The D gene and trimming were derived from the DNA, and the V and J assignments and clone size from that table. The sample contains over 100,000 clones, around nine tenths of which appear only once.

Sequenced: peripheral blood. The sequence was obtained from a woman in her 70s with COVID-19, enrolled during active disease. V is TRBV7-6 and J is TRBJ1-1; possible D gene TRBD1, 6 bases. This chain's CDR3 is CASSLEQGEVTEAFF. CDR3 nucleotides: TGTGCCAGCAGCTTAGAACAGGGTGAGGTCACTGAAGCTTTCTTT.